What follows describes a single TCR beta chain. Its antigen remains unknown. Trimming removed 6 bases at V and 1 base at J, with 5 bases between. The CDR3 is 11 residues long. Germline V gene sequence: CDR1 DFQATT, CDR2 SNEGSKA (reference sequence). A v3.0 immunoSEQ assay was performed at survey level. Measured with immunoSEQ multiplex PCR; TCRdb has only the in-frame clones, and not every one. The profile covers tens of thousands of clones, with 75% to 90% appearing a single time and around 8% taken by the ten largest. This entry belongs to a study of long-term antiretroviral therapy in people with HIV. Study-level findings and limits: With ART, diversity went up but was still lower than in transplant donor controls. The clones with expansion before ART were dominant in the repertoire at all time points. Someone took the blood between the mid-2000s and the late 2010s, maybe while older ART regimens were in use.

Here the sequenced sample was unsorted PBMCs, taken 3.2 years before starting antiretroviral therapy. V is TRBV20-1 and J is TRBJ2-3, with D maybe TRBD1 (5 bases). The clonotype comes from a man aged 50 or older with HIV. The CDR3 DNA sequence: TGCAGTGCGACAGGCACAGATACGCAGTATTTT. This translates into CSATGTDTQYF.